The rows below give T cell receptor beta chains drawn from one sample of a study of shared clonotypes between healthy human individuals. This table comes from immunoSEQ multiplex PCR, and its TCRdb copy is limited to in-frame clones, with some not included. The repertoire holds approximately 460,000 clones, with 60% to 80% as singletons. Material for sequencing was PBMCs. These receptors all come from a woman in her thirties or forties in good health. Some clones in this sample may be carry-over from other donors' samples. CDR3s leave out the opening cysteine and the closing phenylalanine or tryptophan. Fields, in order: J gene, V gene, CDR3 protein.

TRBJ1-2,TRBV5-8,ASSLRQINYGYT
TRBJ1-1,TRBV10-1,ASSDTGLGTEAF
TRBJ2-3,TRBV28,ASSLWGTSVADTQY
TRBJ1-2,TRBV27,APPGDRTYGYT
TRBJ2-1,TRBV7-2,ASSFVSGFYNEQF
TRBJ2-1,TRBV5-4,ASSPGGQGSPYNEQF
TRBJ2-7,TRBV4-3,ASSQDWARFYEQY
TRBJ1-3,TRBV25-1,ASSEYGTGNTIY
TRBJ2-3,TRBV18,ASSPESDTQY
TRBJ1-3,TRBV4-2,ASSHEEPGQGFSGNTIY
TRBJ2-3,TRBV13,ASSGQGSTDTQY
TRBJ2-4,TRBV19,ASSSGEGAGNIQY
TRBJ1-1,TRBV19,ASRTTSTGGGDEAF
TRBJ2-7,TRBV14,ASSQRLASEQY
TRBJ1-1,TRBV5-1,ASSLAIDGRIEAF
TRBJ2-2,TRBV4-1,ASSHAGLAGGFPNTGELF
TRBJ2-5,TRBV19,ASSINGRRGETQY
TRBJ2-1,TRBV30,AWSVGLAGGYNEQF
TRBJ2-1,TRBV7-3,ASSPSATSSKYNEQF
TRBJ1-2,TRBV2,ASRDPGHNLGYT
TRBJ1-5,TRBV7-8,ASSAGTGDQPQH
TRBJ2-7,TRBV11-2,ASSLAGIKPYEQY
TRBJ1-4,TRBV7-8,ASSRGTRNEKLF
TRBJ1-2,TRBV28,ASSGGGLTYGYT
TRBJ2-3,TRBV28,ASSLGPSKQY
TRBJ2-3,TRBV27,ASSSGQGFFTDTQY
TRBJ2-5,TRBV7-6,ASSLGTHQETQY
TRBJ2-5,TRBV19,ASSTSRDYWETQY
TRBJ1-3,TRBV5-8,ASSLSGTGLADTIY
TRBJ2-1,TRBV5-1,ASSLGELNPYNEQF
TRBJ2-5,TRBV12-5,ASGLRQGAIETQY
TRBJ2-5,TRBV7-2,ASSSYEPGVETQY
TRBJ1-1,TRBV29-1,SVKQDPYTEAF